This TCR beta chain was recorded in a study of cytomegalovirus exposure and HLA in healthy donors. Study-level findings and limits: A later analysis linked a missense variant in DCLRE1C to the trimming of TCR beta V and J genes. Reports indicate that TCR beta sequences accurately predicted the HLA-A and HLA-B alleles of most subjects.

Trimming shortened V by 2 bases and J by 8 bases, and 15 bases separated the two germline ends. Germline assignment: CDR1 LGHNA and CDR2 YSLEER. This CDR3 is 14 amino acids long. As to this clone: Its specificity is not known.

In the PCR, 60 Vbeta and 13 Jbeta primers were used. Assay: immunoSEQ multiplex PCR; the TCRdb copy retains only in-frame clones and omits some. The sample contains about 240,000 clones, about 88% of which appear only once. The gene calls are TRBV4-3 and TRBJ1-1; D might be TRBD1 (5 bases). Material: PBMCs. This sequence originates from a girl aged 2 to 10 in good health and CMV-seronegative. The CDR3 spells CASSQPGQSSEAFF. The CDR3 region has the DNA TGCGCCAGCAGCCAACCAGGACAATCCTCCGAAGCTTTCTTT.